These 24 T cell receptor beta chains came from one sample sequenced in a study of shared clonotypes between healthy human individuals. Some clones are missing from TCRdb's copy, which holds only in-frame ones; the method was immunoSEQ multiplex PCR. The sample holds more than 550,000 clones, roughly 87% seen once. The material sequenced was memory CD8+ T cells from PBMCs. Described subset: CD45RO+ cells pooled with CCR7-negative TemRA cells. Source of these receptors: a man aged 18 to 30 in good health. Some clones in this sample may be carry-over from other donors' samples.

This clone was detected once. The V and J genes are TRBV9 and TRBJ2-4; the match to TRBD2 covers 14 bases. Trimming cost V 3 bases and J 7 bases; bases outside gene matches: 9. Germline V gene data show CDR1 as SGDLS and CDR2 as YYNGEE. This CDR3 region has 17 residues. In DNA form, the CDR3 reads TGTGCCAGCAGCGCGACTAGCGGGAGGGCGGTTGGTAACATTCAGTACTTC. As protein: CASSATSGRAVGNIQYF.

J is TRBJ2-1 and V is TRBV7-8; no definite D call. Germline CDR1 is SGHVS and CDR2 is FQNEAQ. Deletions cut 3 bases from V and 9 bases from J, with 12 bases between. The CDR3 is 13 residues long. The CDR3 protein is CASSLDPYGEQFF. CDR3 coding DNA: TGTGCCAGCAGCTTGGACCCGTACGGTGAGCAGTTCTTC. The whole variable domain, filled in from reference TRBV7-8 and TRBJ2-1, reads GAGVSQSPRYKVAKRGQDVALRCDPISGHVSLFWYQQALGQGPEFLTYFQNEAQLDKSGLPSDRFFAERPEGSVSTLKIQRTQQEDSAVYLCASSLDPYGEQFFGPGTRLTVL.

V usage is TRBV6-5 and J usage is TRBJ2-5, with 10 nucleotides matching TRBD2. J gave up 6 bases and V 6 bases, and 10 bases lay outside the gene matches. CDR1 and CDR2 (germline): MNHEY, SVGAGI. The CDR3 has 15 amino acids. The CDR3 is CASRDRAGGLKTQYF. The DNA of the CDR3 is TGTGCCAGCAGAGACCGAGCGGGAGGGTTAAAGACCCAGTACTTC.

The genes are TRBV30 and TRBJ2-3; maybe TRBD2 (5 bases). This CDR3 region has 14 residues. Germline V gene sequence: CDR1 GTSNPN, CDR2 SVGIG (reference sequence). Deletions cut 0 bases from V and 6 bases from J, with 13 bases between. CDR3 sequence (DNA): TGTGCCTGGAGTGTAGGCGGGTCATGGGATACGCAGTATTTT. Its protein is CAWSVGGSWDTQYF.

CDR3 coding DNA: TGTGCCAGCAGCGAGTACAGGGGCACAGATACGCAGTATTTT. This sequence encodes CASSEYRGTDTQYF. The chain uses TRBV9 and TRBJ2-3; tentatively, D is TRBD1 (6 bases). With 3 bases removed from V and 1 base from J, the gap between germline ends came to 9 bases. CDR3 size: 14 residues. Germline V lookup: CDR1 SGDLS, CDR2 YYNGEE.

The CDR3 here is CASSLGFGATNEKLFF. In DNA, the CDR3 is TGTGCCAGCAGCTTAGGTTTCGGCGCAACTAATGAAAAACTGTTTTTT. This chain uses TRBV7-9 with TRBJ1-4; no clear D gene. With 1 base removed from V and 0 bases from J, the gap between germline ends came to 9 bases. The CDR3 totals 16 residues. The V gene's germline CDR1 is SEHNR and CDR2 FQNEAQ (reference sequence).

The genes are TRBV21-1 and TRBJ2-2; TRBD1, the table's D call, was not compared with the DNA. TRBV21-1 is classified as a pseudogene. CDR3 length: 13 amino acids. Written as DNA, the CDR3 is TGTGCCAGAGACAGGGGGAACACCGGGGAGCTGTTTTTT. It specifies CARDRGNTGELFF.

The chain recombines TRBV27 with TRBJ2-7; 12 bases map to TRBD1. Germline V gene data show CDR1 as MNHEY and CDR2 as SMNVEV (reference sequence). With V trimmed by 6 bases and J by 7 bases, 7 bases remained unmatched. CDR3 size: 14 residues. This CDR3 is CASSLGTGGGEQYF. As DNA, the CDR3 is TGTGCCAGCAGCTTGGGGACAGGGGGCGGAGAGCAGTACTTC.

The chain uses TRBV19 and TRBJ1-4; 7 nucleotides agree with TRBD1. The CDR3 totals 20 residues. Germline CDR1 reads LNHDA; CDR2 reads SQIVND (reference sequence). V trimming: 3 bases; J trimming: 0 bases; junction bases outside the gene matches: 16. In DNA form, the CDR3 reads TGTGCCAGTAGTATGAGGCCACAGGGGTTTTGGATCCCAACTAATGAAAAACTGTTTTTT. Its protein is CASSMRPQGFWIPTNEKLFF. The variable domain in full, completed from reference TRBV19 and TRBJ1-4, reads DGGITQSPKYLFRKEGQNVTLSCEQNLNHDAMYWYRQDPGQGLRLIYYSQIVNDFQKGDIAEGYSVSREKKESFPLTVTSAQKNPTAFYLCASSMRPQGFWIPTNEKLFFGSGTQLSVL.

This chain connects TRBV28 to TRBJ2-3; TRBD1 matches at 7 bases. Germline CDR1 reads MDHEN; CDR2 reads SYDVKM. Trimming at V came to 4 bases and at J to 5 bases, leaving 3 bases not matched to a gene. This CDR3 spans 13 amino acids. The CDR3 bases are TGTGCCAGCAGTTCGAGACAGGGAGATACGCAGTATTTT. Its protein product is CASSSRQGDTQYF.

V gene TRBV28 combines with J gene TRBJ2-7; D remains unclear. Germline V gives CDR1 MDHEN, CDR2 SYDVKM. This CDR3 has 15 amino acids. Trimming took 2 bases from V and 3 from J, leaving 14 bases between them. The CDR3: CASSLADVQVYEQYF. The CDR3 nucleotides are TGTGCCAGCAGTTTAGCGGACGTACAAGTCTACGAGCAGTACTTC.

This CDR3 is CASSTRDRGSYEQYF. CDR3 nucleotides: TGCGCCAGCAGCACTCGGGACAGGGGATCCTACGAGCAGTACTTC. The chain couples TRBV4-1 to TRBJ2-7; TRBD1 agrees at 10 bases. The CDR3 length is 15 residues. CDR1 MGHRA and CDR2 YSYEKL come from the germline V gene. Unmatched junction bases numbered 5, after V lost 5 bases and J lost 1 base.

CDR3 bases: TGCGCCAGCAGCTTGACAGTGCGGCATCCTAGCGCCAGCACAGATACGCAGTATTTT. Amino acid sequence: CASSLTVRHPSASTDTQYF. This rearrangement joins TRBV5-1 to TRBJ2-3; TRBD2 might be the D (6 bases). There are 19 residues in the CDR3. The germline gives CDR1 SGHRS, CDR2 YFSETQ. The V end lost 1 base, the J end lost 0 bases, and 21 bases lay between the germline ends. The whole variable domain, filled in from reference TRBV5-1 and TRBJ2-3, reads KAGVTQTPRYLIKTRGQQVTLSCSPISGHRSVSWYQQTPGQGLQFLFEYFSETQRNKGNFPGRFSGRQFSNSRSEMNVSTLELGDSALYLCASSLTVRHPSASTDTQYFGPGTRLTVL.

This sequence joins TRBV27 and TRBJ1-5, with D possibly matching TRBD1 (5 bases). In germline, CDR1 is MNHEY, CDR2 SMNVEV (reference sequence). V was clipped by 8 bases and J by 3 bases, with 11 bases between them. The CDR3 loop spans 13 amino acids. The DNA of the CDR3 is TGTGCCAGCTGGGGCGGCCACAATCAGCCCCAGCATTTT. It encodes CASWGGHNQPQHF.

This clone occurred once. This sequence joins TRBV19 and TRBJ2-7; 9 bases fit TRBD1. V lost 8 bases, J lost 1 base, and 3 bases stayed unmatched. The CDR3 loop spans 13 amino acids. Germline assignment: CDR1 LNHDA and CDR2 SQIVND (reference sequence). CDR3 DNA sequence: TGTGCCAGTGCGGACAGGGGATCCTACGAGCAGTACTTC. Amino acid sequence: CASADRGSYEQYF.

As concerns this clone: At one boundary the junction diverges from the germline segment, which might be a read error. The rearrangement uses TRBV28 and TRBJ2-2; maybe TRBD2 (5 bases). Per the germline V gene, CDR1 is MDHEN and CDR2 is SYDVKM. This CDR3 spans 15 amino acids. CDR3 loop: CASSLWTHEHRGAVF. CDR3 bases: TGTGCCAGCAGTTTATGGACTCACGAACACCGGGGAGCTGTTTTT.

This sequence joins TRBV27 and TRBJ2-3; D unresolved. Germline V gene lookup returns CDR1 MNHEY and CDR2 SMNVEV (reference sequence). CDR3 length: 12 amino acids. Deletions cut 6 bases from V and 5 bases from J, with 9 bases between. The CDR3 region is CASRAYRDTQYF. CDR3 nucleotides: TGTGCCAGCAGGGCCTACAGAGATACGCAGTATTTT.

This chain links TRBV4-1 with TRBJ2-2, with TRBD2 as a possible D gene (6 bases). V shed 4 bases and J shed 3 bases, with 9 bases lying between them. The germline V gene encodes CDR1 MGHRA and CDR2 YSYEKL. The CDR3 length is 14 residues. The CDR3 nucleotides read TGCGCCAGCAGCCTTCCGGGGGACACCGGGGAGCTGTTTTTT. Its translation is CASSLPGDTGELFF.

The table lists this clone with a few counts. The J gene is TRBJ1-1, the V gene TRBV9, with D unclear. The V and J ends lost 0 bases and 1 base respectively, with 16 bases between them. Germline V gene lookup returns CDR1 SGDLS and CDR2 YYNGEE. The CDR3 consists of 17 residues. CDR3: CASSVDRADPRNTEAFF. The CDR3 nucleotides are TGTGCCAGCAGCGTAGATCGGGCAGACCCTAGGAACACTGAAGCTTTCTTT. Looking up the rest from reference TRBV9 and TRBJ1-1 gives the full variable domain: DSGVTQTPKHLITATGQRVTLRCSPRSGDLSVYWYQQSLDQGLQFLIQYYNGEERAKGNILERFSAQQFPDLHSELNLSSLELGDSALYFCASSVDRADPRNTEAFFGQGTRLTVV.

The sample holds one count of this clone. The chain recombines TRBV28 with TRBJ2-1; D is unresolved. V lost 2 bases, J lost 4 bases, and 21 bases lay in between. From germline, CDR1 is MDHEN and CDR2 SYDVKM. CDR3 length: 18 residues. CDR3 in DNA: TGTGCCAGCAGTTTAGACCCCTCGGAAGCCGGCCTATACAATGAGCAGTTCTTC. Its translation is CASSLDPSEAGLYNEQFF.

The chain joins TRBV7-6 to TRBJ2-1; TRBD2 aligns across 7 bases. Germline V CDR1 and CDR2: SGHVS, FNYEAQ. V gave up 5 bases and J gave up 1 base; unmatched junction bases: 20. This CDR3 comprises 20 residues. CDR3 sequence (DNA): TGTGCCAGCAGCAGCCCTGGGGGGGATAGAGATTTAGTTTCCTACAATGAGCAGTTCTTC. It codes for CASSSPGGDRDLVSYNEQFF.

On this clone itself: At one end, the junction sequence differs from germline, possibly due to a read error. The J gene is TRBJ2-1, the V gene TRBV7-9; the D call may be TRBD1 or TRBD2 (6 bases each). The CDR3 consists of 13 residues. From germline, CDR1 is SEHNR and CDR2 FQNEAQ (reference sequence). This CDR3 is CASSLAGGAEQFF. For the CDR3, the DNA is TGTGCCAGCAGTTTAGCCGGGGGCGCTGAGCAGTTCTTC.

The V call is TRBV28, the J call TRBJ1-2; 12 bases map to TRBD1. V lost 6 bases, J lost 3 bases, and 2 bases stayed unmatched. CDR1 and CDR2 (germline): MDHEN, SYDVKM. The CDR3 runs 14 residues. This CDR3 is CASRGTGGDYGYTF. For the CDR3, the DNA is TGTGCCAGCAGGGGGACAGGGGGCGACTATGGCTACACCTTC.

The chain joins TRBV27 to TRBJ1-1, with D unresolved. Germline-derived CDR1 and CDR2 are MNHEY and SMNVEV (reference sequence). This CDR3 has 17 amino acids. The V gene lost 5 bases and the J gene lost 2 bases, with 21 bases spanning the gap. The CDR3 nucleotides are TGTGCCAGCAGTACTAGGACTCCACTGACGGGAAACACTGAAGCTTTCTTT. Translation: CASSTRTPLTGNTEAFF.